What follows are 29 T cell receptor beta chains derived from one specimen sequenced in a study of regulatory T cells in long-lasting Graves disease. Described time point: newly diagnosed GD, antithyroid drugs for less than 3 months. PBMC RNA served as the TCR library source. Sequencing libraries for TCR beta were prepared with iRepertoire HTBI primers and Arm-PCR of CDR3 regions. TCRdb re-analysed the multiplex PCR reads in MiXCR, keeping a single row per CDR3 protein. The repertoire holds some 250,000 distinct CDR3 sequences, with just over 20% as singletons. The sample consisted of peripheral blood mononuclear cells (PBMCs), taken at new diagnosis, from a patient treated with antithyroid drugs. The receptors were gathered from a female donor with Graves disease.

There are many counts of this clonotype. In DNA, the CDR3 is TGTGCCAGCAGCCCCCGGGGGCGGGGAGCTTACGAGCAGTACTTC. Protein product: CASSPRGRGAYEQYF. The chain has TRBV6-1 and TRBJ2-7; D tentatively fits TRBD1 or TRBD2 (6 bases each). CDR3 length: 15 amino acids. Germline loops: CDR1 MNHNS, CDR2 SASEGT. With 6 bases removed from V and 4 bases from J, the gap between germline ends came to 19 bases.

There are many counts of this clonotype. CDR3 sequence reads: CASSFGTTTYEQYF. The CDR3 region has the DNA TGTGCCAGCAGCTTTGGGACTACTACCTACGAGCAGTACTTC. The chain links TRBV7-8 to TRBJ2-7; 7 nucleotides match TRBD2. J gave up 2 bases and V 3 bases, and 4 bases lay outside the gene matches. The length of the CDR3 is 14 residues. CDR1 is SGHVS and CDR2 is FQNEAQ in the germline V gene.

This clonotype appeared many times. V and J are TRBV7-2 and TRBJ2-5; no reliable D call. The CDR3 has 14 amino acids. Trimming stripped 2 bases from V and 2 bases from J, with 9 bases between. CDR1 is SGHTA and CDR2 is FQGNSA in the germline V gene. CDR3 loop: CASSLWQHQETQYF. CDR3 in DNA: TGTGCCAGCAGCTTATGGCAGCATCAAGAGACCCAGTACTTC.

This clonotype showed up many times. V usage is TRBV19 and J usage is TRBJ2-5; 7 bases fit TRBD2. In germline, CDR1 is LNHDA, CDR2 SQIVND (reference sequence). After removal of 4 bases from V and 2 bases from J, the junction contained 7 bases not matched to a gene. The CDR3 is 15 amino acids. The DNA for the CDR3 is TGTGCCAGTAGTAGGGGCGGGAGTGGACAAGAGACCCAGTACTTC. Protein product: CASSRGGSGQETQYF.

This clonotype was counted at least ten times. The rearrangement joins TRBV30 to TRBJ2-5, with 10 bases that match TRBD1. The germline V gene has CDR1 GTSNPN and CDR2 SVGIG (reference sequence). This CDR3 contains 14 residues. In DNA form, the CDR3 reads TGTGCAACGGAGACAGGGGGCTGGGGAGAGACCCAGTACTTC. This translates into CATETGGWGETQYF. Looking up the rest from reference TRBV30 and TRBJ2-5 gives the full variable domain: SQTIHQWPATLVQPVGSPLSLECTVEGTSNPNLYWYRQAAGRGLQLLFYSVGIGQISSEVPQNLSASRPQDRQFILSSKKLLLSDSGFYLCATETGGWGETQYFGPGTRLLVL.

This clonotype was picked up many times. The chain joins TRBV11-2 to TRBJ2-1, with a weak D call TRBD2 (5 bases). Germline CDR1 SGHAT, CDR2 FQNNGV. Trimming left V 4 bases short and J 1 base short, with 11 bases between. The CDR3 is 15 residues long. This CDR3 is CASSSRTDSYNEQFF. For the CDR3, the DNA is TGTGCCAGCAGCTCTCGGACTGATTCCTACAATGAGCAGTTCTTC.

This clonotype was observed a handful of times. The V and J genes are TRBV27 and TRBJ2-3, with D unclear. There are 14 residues in the CDR3. With 1 base removed from V and 0 bases from J, the gap between germline ends came to 5 bases. Germline lookup yields CDR1 MNHEY and CDR2 SMNVEV (reference sequence). In DNA form, the CDR3 reads TGTGCCAGCAGTTTATTTTTAAGCACAGATACGCAGTATTTT. Its translation is CASSLFLSTDTQYF.

This clonotype was recorded at least ten times. This chain joins TRBV7-9 and TRBJ2-4, with D perhaps matching TRBD1 (6 bases). Trimming cost V 0 bases and J 2 bases, with 8 bases left between them. The CDR3 consists of 15 residues. Germline lookup yields CDR1 SEHNR and CDR2 FQNEAQ (reference sequence). The CDR3 region is CASSLAQGSKNIQYF. CDR3 DNA sequence: TGTGCCAGCAGCTTAGCGCAGGGGTCCAAAAACATTCAGTACTTC.

This clonotype appeared many times. This chain joins TRBV7-3 and TRBJ2-7; TRBD1 matches 7 bases. V was clipped by 5 bases and J by 5 bases; unmatched bases: 9. Germline-derived CDR1 and CDR2 are SGHTA and FQGTGA. This CDR3 is built from 14 residues. CDR3 DNA: TGTGCCAGCAGCCCGTGGGACAGTCGGGACGAGCAGTACTTC. Translation gives CASSPWDSRDEQYF.

There are many counts of this clonotype. The V gene is TRBV29-1, the J gene TRBJ1-2; weak D call: TRBD1 (5 bases). The CDR3 is 14 residues long. Looked up from germline, CDR1 is SQVTM and CDR2 is ANQGSEA. Trimming left V 5 bases short and J 7 bases short, with 20 bases between. The CDR3 region is CSVPIQGSRGGYTF. DNA for the CDR3: TGCAGCGTTCCAATACAAGGGTCGAGGGGTGGCTACACCTTC.

As for this clonotype: One base separates it from a far larger clone, so it is likely a read error. The chain carries TRBV20-1 and TRBJ2-1; maybe TRBD2 (5 bases). The J call may be mistaken, given a closer DNA end match to TRBJ2-3. The V gene's germline CDR1 is DFQATT and CDR2 SNEGSKA (reference sequence). The CDR3 has 15 amino acids. CDR3 region: CSARSSSETTDAQYF. For the CDR3, the DNA is TGCAGTGCTAGATCTAGTAGCGAGACAACAGATGCGCAGTATTTT.

This clonotype has at least ten counts. The V gene is TRBV11-2, the J gene TRBJ2-3, with 10 bases lining up with TRBD2. The CDR3 totals 16 residues. J lost 1 base, V lost 0 bases, and 1 base had no gene match. Germline V gene sequence: CDR1 SGHAT, CDR2 FQNNGV. The CDR3 nucleotides are TGTGCCAGCAGCTTAGACGGACTAGCGGGCACAGATACGCAGTATTTT. Encoded protein: CASSLDGLAGTDTQYF.

Many counts were recorded for this clonotype. The CDR3 reads CASRVSSNQPQHF. The DNA for the CDR3 is TGTGCCAGCAGAGTATCTAGCAATCAGCCCCAGCATTTT. The chain recombines TRBV2 with TRBJ1-5; the D is unclear. V gave up 6 bases and J gave up 0 bases, with 6 bases separating them. This CDR3 has 13 residues. The germline gives CDR1 SNHLY, CDR2 FYNNEI.

The chain employs TRBV5-1 and TRBJ2-1; D unresolved. Deletions cut 3 bases from V and 4 bases from J, with 8 bases between. This CDR3 is built from 13 residues. CDR1 SGHRS and CDR2 YFSETQ come from the germline V gene. The CDR3 DNA sequence: TGCGCCAGCAGCTCGCCAGATTACAATGAGCAGTTCTTC. It yields the protein CASSSPDYNEQFF.

The chain carries TRBV27 and TRBJ2-7; 9 bases match TRBD1. The trim removed 3 bases at V and 3 bases at J, leaving 3 bases unmatched. The CDR3 is made up of 14 amino acids. Germline CDR1 and CDR2: MNHEY and SMNVEV (reference sequence). The CDR3 loop is CASSFGTGHYEQYF. The CDR3 nucleotides are TGTGCCAGCAGTTTCGGGACAGGGCACTACGAGCAGTACTTC.

This clonotype was seen ten or more times. The rearrangement joins TRBV14 to TRBJ1-1; D remains ambiguous. Germline V CDR1 and CDR2: SGHDN, FVKESK. CDR3 length: 15 amino acids. V lost 4 bases and J 6 bases, leaving 18 bases between the germline ends. CDR3 loop: CASSPPQAEVPEAFF. The CDR3, as DNA: TGTGCCAGCAGCCCCCCCCAGGCTGAGGTCCCTGAAGCTTTCTTT.

On this clonotype: The junction shows a germline mismatch at one end, possibly a read error. V and J are TRBV19 and TRBJ2-6, with D possibly being TRBD1 or TRBD2 (6 bases each). This CDR3 comprises 16 residues. Germline assignment: CDR1 LNHDA and CDR2 SQIVND (reference sequence). Here the CDR3 DNA reads TGTGCCAGTAGTACGCCCAGCCGAAGGGGGGCCAAAGTCCTGACTTTC. Protein product: CASSTPSRRGAKVLTF. The full variable domain, with the rest looked up from reference TRBV19 and TRBJ2-6, is DGGITQSPKYLFRKEGQNVTLSCEQNLNHDAMYWYRQDPGQGLRLIYYSQIVNDFQKGDIAEGYSVSREKKESFPLTVTSAQKNPTAFYLCASSTPSRRGAKVLTFGAGSRLTVL.

This clonotype was observed many times. This sequence joins TRBV4-3 and TRBJ1-1; no clear D gene. Trimming stripped 0 bases from V and 3 bases from J, with 8 bases between. The CDR3 loop spans 14 amino acids. Germline loops: CDR1 LGHNA, CDR2 YSLEER. DNA for the CDR3: TGCGCCAGCAGCCAAGATATTGTGGACACTGAAGCTTTCTTT. Protein: CASSQDIVDTEAFF.

This clonotype was seen repeatedly, ten times or more. V gene TRBV20-1 combines with J gene TRBJ2-7; TRBD2 matches at 8 bases. CDR1 is DFQATT, CDR2 SNEGSKA, per germline (reference sequence). V was clipped by 3 bases and J by 6 bases; unmatched bases: 10. This CDR3 contains 14 residues. CDR3 amino acids: CSASPGLEFGEQYF. CDR3 coding DNA: TGCAGTGCTAGCCCGGGACTAGAATTCGGCGAGCAGTACTTC.

This clonotype was picked up many times. This chain links TRBV7-3 with TRBJ2-7; TRBD1 might be the D (5 bases). V lost 0 bases and J lost 6, with 15 bases in between. CDR3 length: 15 residues. CDR1 SGHTA and CDR2 FQGTGA come from the germline V gene. The CDR3 sequence: CASSLTPGNAGEQYF. The CDR3 bases are TGTGCCAGCAGCTTAACGCCAGGGAACGCTGGCGAGCAGTACTTC. The entire variable domain, with the rest obtained from reference TRBV7-3 and TRBJ2-7, is as follows: GAGVSQTPSNKVTEKGKYVELRCDPISGHTALYWYRQSLGQGPEFLIYFQGTGAADDSGLPNDRFFAVRPEGSVSTLKIQRTERGDSAVYLCASSLTPGNAGEQYFGPGTRLTVT.

This clonotype has ten or more counts. The genes are TRBV20-1 and TRBJ2-3; D tentatively fits TRBD1 or TRBD2 (5 bases each). V dropped 6 bases and J dropped 0 bases, with 10 bases sitting between them. Per the germline V gene, CDR1 is DFQATT and CDR2 is SNEGSKA (reference sequence). The CDR3 extends over 13 amino acids. CDR3 in amino acids: CSATGPSTDTQYF. CDR3 sequence (DNA): TGCAGTGCGACGGGACCTAGCACAGATACGCAGTATTTT.

This clonotype came up many times. The chain employs TRBV7-2 and TRBJ1-1, with D hard to call. Per the germline V gene, CDR1 is SGHTA and CDR2 is FQGNSA. V was shortened by 1 base and J by 0 bases, with 12 bases between the two germline ends. The CDR3 loop spans 16 amino acids. This CDR3 is CASSLGGIAMNTEAFF. The CDR3 nucleotides read TGTGCCAGCAGCTTAGGGGGAATCGCGATGAACACTGAAGCTTTCTTT.

CDR3 region: CASSLGDLGNTEAFF. Here the CDR3 DNA reads TGTGCCAGCAGCTTAGGGGATTTGGGGAACACTGAAGCTTTCTTT. The chain combines TRBV5-6 with TRBJ1-1; TRBD1 is a possible D gene (5 bases). CDR1 and CDR2 from the germline V gene are SGHDT and YYEEEE. V lost 2 bases to trimming and J lost 1 base, with 12 bases between them. The CDR3 totals 15 residues.

The chain has TRBV29-1 and TRBJ2-7; weak D call: TRBD1 (5 bases). Trimming shortened V by 7 bases and J by 3 bases, and 10 bases separated the two germline ends. Germline loops: CDR1 SQVTM, CDR2 ANQGSEA. CDR3 length equals 11 residues. This CDR3 is CSARTHYEQYF. The CDR3 DNA follows: TGCAGCGCCCGGACACACTACGAGCAGTACTTC.

Ten or more counts support this clonotype. The rearrangement joins TRBV2 to TRBJ1-4, with 8 bases fitting TRBD1. The length of the CDR3 is 14 residues. V shed 8 bases, J shed 4 bases, and the junction held 6 bases outside the gene matches. The germline V gene has CDR1 SNHLY and CDR2 FYNNEI. As DNA, the CDR3 is TGTGCCAGCGGAGAGACAGGGGATAATGAAAAACTGTTTTTT. The encoded protein is CASGETGDNEKLFF.

The genes are TRBV27 and TRBJ2-7, with 16 bases identical to TRBD2. Germline V gives CDR1 MNHEY, CDR2 SMNVEV (reference sequence). The V gene end was trimmed by 4 bases and the J gene end by 6 bases; junction bases not matched to a gene: 3. The CDR3 runs 15 residues. CDR3 bases: TGTGCCAGCAGTTCCGGGACTAGCGGGAGGGGCGAGCAGTACTTC. Amino acids: CASSSGTSGRGEQYF.

In this sample, this clonotype turned up many times. The V gene is TRBV12-3 or TRBV12-4, the J gene TRBJ1-1; a weak D match, TRBD1 (6 bases). The CDR3 sequence is 15 residues long. V dropped 6 bases and J dropped 0 bases, with 14 bases sitting between them. CDR3 in DNA: TGTGCCAGCAGCATGGGGGCAGGGCTGAACACTGAAGCTTTCTTT. Amino acids: CASSMGAGLNTEAFF.

The chain uses TRBV3-1 and TRBJ2-6, with 8 nucleotides matching TRBD2. The CDR3 is made up of 19 amino acids. V was clipped by 1 base and J by 3 bases; unmatched bases: 11. Germline CDR1 and CDR2: LGHDT and YNNKEL (reference sequence). The CDR3 nucleotides are TGTGCCAGCAGCCAAGTTCTCGGGAGGGCAATTGGTGGGGCCAACGTCCTGACTTTC. It yields the protein CASSQVLGRAIGGANVLTF.

Many counts were recorded for this clonotype. The chain carries TRBV9 and TRBJ2-3, with 8 bases lining up with TRBD1. The junction had 4 bases not matched to a gene; V was cut back by 0 bases and J by 10 bases. Germline CDR1 and CDR2: SGDLS and YYNGEE. The CDR3 length is 13 residues. The CDR3 DNA follows: TGTGCCAGCAGCGTAGCCCGACAGGGGTCGCAGTATTTT. This encodes CASSVARQGSQYF.